This TCR beta chain was found in a study of cytomegalovirus exposure and HLA in healthy donors. The CDR3 has 13 residues. On this clone: Its antigen is not identified.

Study-wide results and caveats: TCR beta V- and J-gene trimming, according to a later analysis, was linked to a missense DCLRE1C variant. Sequence variants that were highly shared formed a cluster that was likely a sequencing artifact. Later analysis found that TCR beta chains associated with HLA were more clonally expanded than other, equally common chains.

Primers: 60 Vbeta forward and 13 Jbeta reverse. Here immunoSEQ multiplex PCR was the method, and the copy in TCRdb shows in-frame clones only, minus some. Of 120,000 to 150,000 clones listed, 70% to 85% are singletons. Sample: PBMCs. The clonotype was recovered from a man aged 35-49 years in good health and CMV-seronegative. The chain links TRBV21-1 to TRBJ1-5; the listed D gene, TRBD1, was not tested against the DNA. TRBV21-1 is tagged as a pseudogene. In DNA form, the CDR3 reads TGTGCCAGCAGCAAGCGCAGGGAACAGCCCCAGCATTTT. Translated, it gives CASSKRREQPQHF.